This entry concerns a single T cell receptor (beta chain). Its antigen is currently unknown. Additional DNA sequences in this sample encode the identical CDR3. The V segment lost 2 bases and the J segment 1 base; nucleotides outside the gene matches: 5. This CDR3 comprises 16 residues. Germline V gene sequence: CDR1 SGHRS, CDR2 YFSETQ. This specimen belongs to a study of T cell responses to AZD1222 COVID-19 vaccine. General study results and limits: The span of vaccine-associated CD4 TCRs extended across spike, with dominance at 160-218 and 743-854.

Data came from immunoSEQ multiplex PCR; TCRdb stores just in-frame clones and leaves some out. The sample lists some 100,000 clones, 88% seen once, with under 2% in the top ten. The sequence came from an adult in good health. This rearrangement joins TRBV5-1 to TRBJ2-5; the match to TRBD2 covers 10 bases. The sequencing used peripheral blood, collected on day 0 of AZD1222 vaccination. In nucleotides, the CDR3 is TGCGCCAGCAGCTTAGCCGGACTAGCGGCCCAAGAGACCCAGTACTTC. Translation: CASSLAGLAAQETQYF.